This T cell receptor beta chain was sequenced in a study of shared clonotypes between healthy human individuals. Overall study: Every donor yielded three CD4 naive, three CD4 memory, two CD8 naive and one CD8 memory plate. The study's findings and limits: Sample collection involved blood only; tissue repertoires are likely different.

Each subset's genomic DNA was shared equally among a number of immunoSEQ plates. The repertoire was sequenced with immunoSEQ multiplex PCR; TCRdb's copy has only in-frame clones and lacks some. Seen here are a few million clones, about 94% observed once, and the top ten hold about 1.7%. The germline gives CDR1 SNHLY, CDR2 FYNNEI. J lost 0 bases, V lost 9 bases, and 9 bases had no gene match. This CDR3 is built from 16 residues. In the naive CD8 group, cells lacked CD45RO and were positively selected for CCR7, so terminally differentiated effector memory CD45RA+ cells were left out. About this clone: The target antigen is unknown.

Sequencing was performed on naive CD8+ T cells from PBMCs. The sequence derives from a man younger than 35 in good health. Some clones in this sample may be carry-over from other donors' samples. The chain carries TRBV2 and TRBJ1-3, with 9 positions matching TRBD1. The CDR3 DNA follows: TGTGCCAGGGAAACCGGGACAGGGACCTCTGGAAACACCATATATTTT. Translated: CARETGTGTSGNTIYF.